There are a few counts of the clone carrying this T cell receptor beta chain. As yet, its antigen is unknown. TCRdb reprocessed the 5' RACE reads via MiXCR and lists one record per CDR3 protein. The sample shows approximately 630,000 distinct CDR3 sequences, under 8.5% of them seen only once. This CDR3 comprises 13 residues. Trimming shortened V by 5 bases and J by 5 bases, and 12 bases separated the two germline ends. CDR1 SGHAT and CDR2 FQNNGV come from the germline V gene. The data derive from a study of identical twins. Whole-study results and caveats: A lower insertion count was a feature of abundant cord blood beta clonotypes, with no such feature in memory repertoires.

The sample was also reused in another study, on yellow fever vaccine responses in identical twins.

The clonotype originates from a woman in her late teens or twenties in good health. Sequencing input: PBMCs. V and J are TRBV11-2 and TRBJ1-2; a weak D match, TRBD1 (5 bases). The CDR3 sequence: CASSGAGRYGYTF. In DNA form, the CDR3 reads TGTGCCAGCAGCGGGGCAGGGCGTTATGGCTACACCTTC.